The present T cell receptor beta chain was sequenced within a study of cytomegalovirus exposure and HLA in healthy donors. Points from the study as a whole: In vitro checks showed that a few CMV-associated chains really do target CMV antigens. Rarity held for most TCR sequences, but there were some public TCRs that occurred in many donors.

The CDR3 consists of 15 residues. V lost 6 bases and J lost 7; bases outside the gene matches: 9. Germline V gene sequence: CDR1 SGHNT, CDR2 YYREEE (reference sequence). The donors were in the roughly 110-subject validation cohort; that cohort was separate from the roughly 700-subject first cohort. Data came from immunoSEQ multiplex PCR; TCRdb stores just in-frame clones and leaves some out. The table has approximately 270,000 clones, roughly 87% seen once. Points on this clone: The antigen remains undetermined.

The sample comprised PBMCs. V usage is TRBV5-4 and J usage is TRBJ2-1, with 11 bases identical to TRBD2. The sequence came from a man younger than 35 in good health and CMV-seropositive. CDR3 region: CASTPTGTSGNEQFF. The DNA of the CDR3 is TGTGCCAGCACCCCTACCGGGACTAGCGGTAATGAGCAGTTCTTC.